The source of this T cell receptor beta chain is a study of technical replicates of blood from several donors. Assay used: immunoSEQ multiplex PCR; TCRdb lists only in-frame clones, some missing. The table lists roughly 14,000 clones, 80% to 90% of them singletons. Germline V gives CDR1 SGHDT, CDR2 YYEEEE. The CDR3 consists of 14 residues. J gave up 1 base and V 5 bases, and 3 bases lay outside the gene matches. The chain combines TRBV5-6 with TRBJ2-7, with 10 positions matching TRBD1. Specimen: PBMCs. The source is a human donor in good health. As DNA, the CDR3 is TGTGCCAGCAGGAAGGGACAGGGGTCCTACGAGCAGTACTTC. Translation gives CASRKGQGSYEQYF.